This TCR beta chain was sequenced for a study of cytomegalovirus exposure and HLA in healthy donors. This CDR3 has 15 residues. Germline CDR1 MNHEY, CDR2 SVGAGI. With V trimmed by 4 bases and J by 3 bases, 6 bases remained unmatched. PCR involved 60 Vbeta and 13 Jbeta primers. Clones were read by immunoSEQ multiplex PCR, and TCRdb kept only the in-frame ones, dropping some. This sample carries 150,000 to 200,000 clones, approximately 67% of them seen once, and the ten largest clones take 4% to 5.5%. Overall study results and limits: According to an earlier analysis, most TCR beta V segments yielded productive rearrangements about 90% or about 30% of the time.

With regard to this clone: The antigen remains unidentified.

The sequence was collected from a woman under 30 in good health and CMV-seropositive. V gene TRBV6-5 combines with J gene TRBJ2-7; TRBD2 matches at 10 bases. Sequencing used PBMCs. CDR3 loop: CASSLYSGGSYEQYF. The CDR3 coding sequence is TGTGCCAGCAGTTTGTATAGCGGGGGGAGCTACGAGCAGTACTTC.